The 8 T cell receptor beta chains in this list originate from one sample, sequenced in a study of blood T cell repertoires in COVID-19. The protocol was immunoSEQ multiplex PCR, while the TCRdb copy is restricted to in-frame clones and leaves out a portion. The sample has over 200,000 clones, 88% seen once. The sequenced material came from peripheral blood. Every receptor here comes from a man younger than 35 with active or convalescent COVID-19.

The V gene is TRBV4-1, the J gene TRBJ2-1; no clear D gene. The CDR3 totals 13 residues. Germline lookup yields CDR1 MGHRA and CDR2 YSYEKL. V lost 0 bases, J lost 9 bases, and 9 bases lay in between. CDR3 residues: CASSQDALGEQFF. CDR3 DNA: TGCGCCAGCAGCCAAGATGCTCTAGGTGAGCAGTTCTTC.

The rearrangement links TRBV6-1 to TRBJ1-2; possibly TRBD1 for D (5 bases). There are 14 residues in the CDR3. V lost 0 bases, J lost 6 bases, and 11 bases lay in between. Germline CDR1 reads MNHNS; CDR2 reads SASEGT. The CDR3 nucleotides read TGTGCCAGCAGTGAAGCGGGGGGAGGGAATGGCTACACCTTC. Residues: CASSEAGGGNGYTF.

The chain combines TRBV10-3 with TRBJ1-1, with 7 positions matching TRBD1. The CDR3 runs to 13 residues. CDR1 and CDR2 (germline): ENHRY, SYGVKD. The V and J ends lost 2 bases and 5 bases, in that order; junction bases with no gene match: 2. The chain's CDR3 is CAISEARGTEAFF. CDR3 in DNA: TGTGCCATCAGTGAGGCCAGGGGGACTGAAGCTTTCTTT.

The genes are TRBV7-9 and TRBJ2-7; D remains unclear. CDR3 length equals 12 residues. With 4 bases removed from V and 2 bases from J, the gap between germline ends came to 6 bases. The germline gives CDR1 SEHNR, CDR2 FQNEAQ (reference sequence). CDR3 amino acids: CASSSSAYEQYF. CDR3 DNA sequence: TGTGCCAGCAGCTCTTCGGCCTACGAGCAGTACTTC.

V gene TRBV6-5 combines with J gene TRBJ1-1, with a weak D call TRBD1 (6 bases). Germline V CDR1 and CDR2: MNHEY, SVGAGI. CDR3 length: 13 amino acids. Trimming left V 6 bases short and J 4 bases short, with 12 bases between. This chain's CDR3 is CASRTGTPTEAFF. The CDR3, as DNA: TGTGCCAGCAGGACCGGGACACCCACTGAAGCTTTCTTT.

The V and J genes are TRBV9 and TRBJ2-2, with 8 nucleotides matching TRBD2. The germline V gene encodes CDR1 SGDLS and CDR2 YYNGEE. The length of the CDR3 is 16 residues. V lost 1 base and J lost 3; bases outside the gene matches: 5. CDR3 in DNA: TGTGCCAGCAGCGTATCTGCGGGAGGAGACACCGGGGAGCTGTTTTTT. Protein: CASSVSAGGDTGELFF.

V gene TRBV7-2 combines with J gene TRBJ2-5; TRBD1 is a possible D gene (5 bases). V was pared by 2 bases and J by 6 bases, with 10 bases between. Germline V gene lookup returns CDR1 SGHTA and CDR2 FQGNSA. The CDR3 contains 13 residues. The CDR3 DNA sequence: TGTGCCAGCAGCTTACAGGGTACAAAGACCCAGTACTTC. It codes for CASSLQGTKTQYF.

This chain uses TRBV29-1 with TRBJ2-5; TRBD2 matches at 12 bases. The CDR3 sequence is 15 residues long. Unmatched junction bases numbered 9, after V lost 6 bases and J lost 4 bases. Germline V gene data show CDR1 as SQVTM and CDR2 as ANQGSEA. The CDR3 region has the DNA TGCAGCGTCGAACTAGCGGGAGGCCGTCGAGAGACCCAGTACTTC. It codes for CSVELAGGRRETQYF.